The next 21 T cell receptor beta chains were all read from a single sample in a study of regulatory T cells in long-lasting Graves disease. Time point specified: newly diagnosed GD, antithyroid drugs for less than 3 months. PBMC RNA served as the TCR library source. Relying on iRepertoire HTBI primers and Arm-PCR of CDR3 regions, the team built TCR beta libraries. TCRdb analysed the multiplex PCR reads with MiXCR anew, one entry per CDR3 protein. The repertoire consists of roughly 560,000 distinct CDR3 sequences, with approximately 12% occurring once and the leading ten covering 7.5% to 9%. These same data were also listed under a study on T cells in Graves' hyperthyroidism and ophthalmopathy.

The specimen was peripheral blood mononuclear cells (PBMCs), collected at new diagnosis, from a patient treated with antithyroid drugs. The receptors were sampled from a woman aged 30 to 39 with Graves disease.

The V call is TRBV18, the J call TRBJ2-6; 8 bases are a match to TRBD1. After removal of 2 bases from V and 4 bases from J, the junction contained 7 bases not matched to a gene. Germline values: CDR1 KGHSH, CDR2 LQKENI. This CDR3 contains 17 residues. CDR3 coding DNA: TGTGCCAGCTCACCAAACTTCAGGGGGCGAGGGGCCAACGTCCTGACTTTC. The encoded protein is CASSPNFRGRGANVLTF. The full variable domain, with the rest looked up from reference TRBV18 and TRBJ2-6, is NAGVMQNPRHLVRRRGQEARLRCSPMKGHSHVYWYRQLPEEGLKFMVYLQKENIIDESGMPKERFSAEFPKEGPSILRIQQVVRGDSAAYFCASSPNFRGRGANVLTFGAGSRLTVL.

The V and J genes are TRBV6-5 and TRBJ1-1; D possibly corresponds to TRBD1 (5 bases). This CDR3 has 12 amino acids. Germline CDR1 is MNHEY and CDR2 is SVGAGI. With 2 bases removed from V and 6 bases from J, the gap between germline ends came to 7 bases. In DNA form, the CDR3 reads TGTGCCAGCAGTTACGACAGACCTGAAGCTTTCTTT. Protein sequence: CASSYDRPEAFF.

The table lists this clonotype with many counts. The genes are TRBV15 and TRBJ1-6, with TRBD1 matching 10 bases. V lost 3 bases to trimming and J lost 9 bases; unmatched junction nucleotides: 5. The germline V gene has CDR1 LNHNV and CDR2 YYDKDF (reference sequence). The CDR3 is made up of 15 amino acids. The CDR3 region has the DNA TGTGCCACCAGCAGCGACAGGGGGCTGGGTTCACCCCTCCACTTT. Its protein product is CATSSDRGLGSPLHF.

The sample holds many counts of this clonotype. The rearrangement joins TRBV20-1 to TRBJ2-1; 7 bases match TRBD2. This CDR3 comprises 19 residues. CDR1 is DFQATT, CDR2 SNEGSKA, per germline (reference sequence). Trimming cost V 6 bases and J 1 base; bases outside gene matches: 21. For the CDR3, the DNA is TGCAGTGCCCCCGGGAGGCTAGCGGCTGCCAGGGAATCCTACAATGAGCAGTTCTTC. Residues: CSAPGRLAAARESYNEQFF.

This clonotype appeared many times. CDR3 in amino acids: CASSENFGGGTDTQYF. The CDR3 nucleotides are TGTGCCAGCAGTGAAAACTTCGGGGGAGGCACAGATACGCAGTATTTT. The J gene is TRBJ2-3, the V gene TRBV2; a possible D gene is TRBD2 (6 bases). Germline lookup yields CDR1 SNHLY and CDR2 FYNNEI. The CDR3 sequence is 16 residues long. Trimming took 2 bases from V and 1 from J, leaving 13 bases between them.

In this sample, this clonotype turned up many times. The chain has TRBV5-1 and TRBJ2-3, with a possible D match to TRBD2 (6 bases). The length of the CDR3 is 17 residues. Trimming removed 5 bases at V and 0 bases at J, with 19 bases between. Germline V CDR1 and CDR2: SGHRS, YFSETQ. The CDR3 loop reads CASSSAVLAVSTDTQYF. CDR3 nucleotide sequence: TGCGCCAGCAGTTCGGCAGTTTTAGCGGTTAGCACAGATACGCAGTATTTT.

Concerning this clonotype: With a much larger clone just one base away, this may be a read error. The J gene is TRBJ2-5, the V gene TRBV7-9, with 7 nucleotides matching TRBD1. The CDR3 loop spans 14 amino acids. From germline, CDR1 is SEHNR and CDR2 FQNEAQ (reference sequence). CDR3 sequence (DNA): TGTGCCAGCAGCTTGGGGACAGTCGGGGAGACCCGGTACTTC. Protein: CASSLGTVGETRYF.

This clonotype was counted a few times. The chain couples TRBV7-9 to TRBJ2-7, with D possibly being TRBD2 (7 bases). Germline values: CDR1 SEHNR, CDR2 FQNEAQ (reference sequence). The V and J ends lost 5 bases and 6 bases respectively, with 17 bases between them. The CDR3 sequence is 14 residues long. In DNA, the CDR3 is TGTGCCAGCAGCCCTCGAGGGGGGGCAATCGAGCAGTACTTC. This codes for CASSPRGGAIEQYF.

The chain uses TRBV3-1 and TRBJ1-3, with unresolved D. Trimming took 8 bases from V and 3 from J, leaving 11 bases between them. CDR3 size: 13 residues. Germline CDR1 is LGHDT and CDR2 is YNNKEL (reference sequence). The CDR3 nucleotides are TGTGCCAGCCTAGATCAAAATGGAAACACCATATATTTT. As protein: CASLDQNGNTIYF. The full variable domain, rest sourced from reference TRBV3-1 and TRBJ1-3, is DTAVSQTPKYLVTQMGNDKSIKCEQNLGHDTMYWYKQDSKKFLKIMFSYNNKELIINETVPNRFSPKSPDKAHLNLHINSLELGDSAVYFCASLDQNGNTIYFGEGSWLTVV.

The V gene is TRBV18, the J gene TRBJ1-5; TRBD1 agrees at 8 bases. V gave up 4 bases and J gave up 3 bases; unmatched junction bases: 8. The germline gives CDR1 KGHSH, CDR2 LQKENI. This CDR3 has 16 residues. The CDR3 region has the DNA TGTGCCAGCTCACGCAACGGACAGGGATCCAATCAGCCCCAGCATTTT. The encoded protein is CASSRNGQGSNQPQHF.

This clonotype has ten or more counts. The chain links TRBV7-9 to TRBJ1-2; D call uncertain. The CDR3 has 15 amino acids. CDR1 and CDR2 (germline): SEHNR, FQNEAQ (reference sequence). V was pared by 2 bases and J by 4 bases, with 14 bases between. The CDR3 sequence is CASSLRPSRGYGYTF. The CDR3 DNA follows: TGTGCCAGCAGCTTACGGCCATCGCGGGGCTATGGCTACACCTTC.

This clonotype has just a few counts. V gene TRBV20-1 combines with J gene TRBJ2-7; D remains unclear. The CDR3 runs to 13 residues. V was shortened by 4 bases and J by 3 bases, with 13 bases between the two germline ends. CDR1 and CDR2 (germline): DFQATT, SNEGSKA (reference sequence). CDR3 coding DNA: TGCAGTGCTAACAACCGAAATTTCTACGAGCAGTACTTC. Its translation: CSANNRNFYEQYF.

This clonotype was counted at least ten times. The chain carries TRBV20-1 and TRBJ2-3, with D maybe TRBD1 (6 bases). The germline CDR1 and CDR2 sequences are DFQATT and SNEGSKA (reference sequence). This CDR3 is 15 amino acids long. The germline V and J ends were trimmed by 0 bases and 3 bases, with 13 bases remaining between them. The CDR3 sequence: CSARDLAGVTDTQYF. In DNA form, the CDR3 reads TGCAGTGCTAGAGATTTGGCAGGGGTTACAGATACGCAGTATTTT.

This clonotype showed up just a few times. The chain joins TRBV18 to TRBJ2-1; 13 bases map to TRBD2. This CDR3 region has 16 residues. V lost 2 bases and J lost 13; bases outside the gene matches: 11. Germline CDR1 and CDR2: KGHSH and LQKENI. The chain's CDR3 is CASSPRLAGGSGEQFF. The DNA of the CDR3 is TGTGCCAGCTCACCAAGACTAGCGGGGGGATCAGGGGAACAGTTCTTC.

This clonotype was recorded many times. The V gene is TRBV28, the J gene TRBJ2-7; weak D call: TRBD2 (7 bases). Per germline, CDR1 MDHEN and CDR2 SYDVKM. Trimming removed 6 bases from V and 2 bases from J, with 32 bases in between. The CDR3 extends over 20 amino acids. This chain's CDR3 is CASRPMISYTGGRIPYEQYF. As DNA, the CDR3 is TGTGCCAGCAGGCCCATGATCTCATATACGGGGGGCAGAATCCCCTACGAGCAGTACTTC.

The rearrangement links TRBV27 to TRBJ1-5; 7 bases are shared with TRBD1. Germline loops: CDR1 MNHEY, CDR2 SMNVEV (reference sequence). CDR3 size: 14 residues. The ends lost 3 bases at V and 4 bases at J; junction bases unmatched: 3. DNA of the CDR3: TGTGCCAGCAGTTTGCGGGACAGAAATCAGCCCCAGCATTTT. Encoded protein: CASSLRDRNQPQHF.

This clonotype was seen repeatedly, ten times or more. This rearrangement joins TRBV20-1 to TRBJ1-2; 7 bases match TRBD1. Germline V gene lookup returns CDR1 DFQATT and CDR2 SNEGSKA (reference sequence). CDR3 length equals 13 residues. With 5 bases clipped from V and 4 bases from J, the junction kept 7 bases outside the gene matches. CDR3 nucleotides: TGCAGTGCTGACTCCCGGGACAGCTATGGCTACACCTTC. This codes for CSADSRDSYGYTF.

This clonotype was observed many times. This rearrangement joins TRBV20-1 to TRBJ2-7, with 10 bases lining up with TRBD1. This CDR3 is built from 13 residues. The junction had 4 bases not matched to a gene; V was cut back by 4 bases and J by 4 bases. Germline CDR1 reads DFQATT; CDR2 reads SNEGSKA (reference sequence). The CDR3 protein is CSATWDRGYEQYF. In DNA, the CDR3 is TGCAGTGCTACCTGGGACAGGGGATACGAGCAGTACTTC.

The gene calls are TRBV6-2 or TRBV6-3 and TRBJ2-1; 10 bases are a match to TRBD2. V was pared by 7 bases and J by 4 bases, with 7 bases of the junction left unmatched. Looked up from germline, CDR1 is MNHEY and CDR2 is SVGEGT. The CDR3 has 15 residues. CDR3 DNA sequence: TGTGCCAGCACTCCCCCACTAGCGGGGTACAATGAGCAGTTCTTC. It is translated as CASTPPLAGYNEQFF.

This clonotype showed up many times. J is TRBJ1-5 and V is TRBV28; tentative D call: TRBD1 (6 bases). The CDR3 is 13 amino acids. Germline V gene data show CDR1 as MDHEN and CDR2 as SYDVKM. The V gene lost 8 bases and the J gene lost 10 bases, with 18 bases spanning the gap. CDR3 nucleotide sequence: TGTGCCAGCGTCATTGGGGGCCGTGGCCCCCAGCATTTT. Its protein product is CASVIGGRGPQHF.

A few counts support this clonotype. This sequence joins TRBV18 and TRBJ2-1; D might be TRBD2 (5 bases). Germline loops: CDR1 KGHSH, CDR2 LQKENI. Trimming took 1 base from V and 5 from J, leaving 9 bases between them. This CDR3 is 14 amino acids long. As DNA, the CDR3 is TGTGCCAGCTCACCACAGCGGAACAACAATGAGCAGTTCTTC. This translates into CASSPQRNNNEQFF.